These 22 T cell receptor beta chains were all obtained from the same sample, sequenced in a study of CD8 T cells in ankylosing spondylitis. Via MiXCR, TCRdb re-called the 5' RACE reads, giving one row per CDR3 protein. The sample records about 250,000 distinct CDR3 sequences, roughly 32% being singletons. Material for sequencing was blood, either unsorted or a sorted T cell fraction (not recorded which). Receptors were obtained from a male donor with ankylosing spondylitis or in good health (not recorded which).

The chain has TRBV29-1 and TRBJ2-2; D remains ambiguous. The germline V gene has CDR1 SQVTM and CDR2 ANQGSEA. The CDR3 is 12 residues long. Between the trimmed V and J ends, which lost 6 bases and 1 base, there was a span of 6 bases. For the CDR3, the DNA is TGCAGCGTCGTTCAGAACACCGGGGAGCTGTTTTTT. Its protein is CSVVQNTGELFF.

Worth noting for this clonotype: At one end, the junction sequence differs from germline, possibly due to a read error. This chain joins TRBV20-1 and TRBJ2-3; 7 positions match TRBD2. Germline CDR1 DFQATT, CDR2 SNEGSKA (reference sequence). This CDR3 is 14 amino acids long. CDR3 loop: CSARWGGSTDTQYF. The CDR3 bases are TGCAGTGCTAGGTGGGGGGGAAGCACGGATACGCAGTATTTT.

V and J are TRBV6-1 and TRBJ2-5; D possibly matches TRBD1 or TRBD2 (5 bases each). Trimming took off 5 bases at V and 1 base at J, with 11 bases between the two ends. CDR1 MNHNS and CDR2 SASEGT come from the germline V gene. This CDR3 comprises 14 residues. CDR3 region: CASSPTGTQETQYF. DNA for the CDR3: TGTGCCAGCAGTCCCACCGGGACCCAAGAGACCCAGTACTTC.

The chain couples TRBV10-3 to TRBJ2-7, with D uncertain. The V end was cut by 4 bases, the J end by 4 bases, with 14 bases between. The CDR3 has 14 residues. Germline loops: CDR1 ENHRY, CDR2 SYGVKD. Written as DNA, the CDR3 is TGTGCCATCAGTGTGGGTTCGTCCCCTTACGAGCAGTACTTC. Protein product: CAISVGSSPYEQYF.

A few counts support this clonotype. V is TRBV20-1 and J is TRBJ2-7, with 10 bases matching TRBD2. Germline values: CDR1 DFQATT, CDR2 SNEGSKA (reference sequence). CDR3 length: 15 residues. The ends lost 0 bases at V and 6 bases at J; junction bases unmatched: 8. In DNA form, the CDR3 reads TGCAGTGCTAGAGAACTAGCGGGGCGGCTAGGCGAGCAGTACTTC. Amino acid sequence: CSARELAGRLGEQYF.

CDR3 region: CASSLEGTQYF. The CDR3 DNA is TGTGCCAGCAGTTTAGAGGGGACCCAGTACTTC. The rearrangement joins TRBV12-3 or TRBV12-4 to TRBJ2-5; D ambiguous. Trimming removed 1 base from V and 7 bases from J, with 4 bases in between. The CDR3 covers 11 residues.

This chain joins TRBV7-9 and TRBJ2-7, with 9 positions matching TRBD2. The J segment lost 2 bases and the V segment lost 1 base, leaving 0 bases of the junction unmatched. This CDR3 contains 14 residues. The germline V gene encodes CDR1 SEHNR and CDR2 FQNEAQ (reference sequence). CDR3 nucleotide sequence: TGTGCCAGCAGCTTAGTAGCGGGAGCCTACGAGCAGTACTTC. It translates to CASSLVAGAYEQYF.

This clonotype was counted at least ten times. J is TRBJ1-3 and V is TRBV20-1; tentatively, D is TRBD1 (5 bases). Germline CDR1 reads DFQATT; CDR2 reads SNEGSKA (reference sequence). Trimming pared 5 bases from V and 2 bases from J, leaving 10 bases between. The CDR3 extends over 13 amino acids. This CDR3 is CSAQAGPGNTIYF. The CDR3 DNA sequence: TGCAGTGCTCAAGCGGGGCCTGGAAACACCATATATTTT.

V and J are TRBV25-1 and TRBJ2-7; no clear D gene. Trimming removed 4 bases at V and 5 bases at J, with 15 bases between. The CDR3 sequence is 14 residues long. Germline CDR1 and CDR2: MGHDK and SYGVNS. The CDR3: CASSGGSWMHEQYF. In DNA, the CDR3 is TGTGCCAGCAGTGGGGGATCCTGGATGCACGAGCAGTACTTC.

The chain links TRBV5-1 to TRBJ1-2; D is unclear. Germline assignment: CDR1 SGHRS and CDR2 YFSETQ. This CDR3 region has 15 residues. V lost 4 bases and J lost 4, with 17 bases in between. CDR3 protein: CASSKDGGKGYGYTF. Here the CDR3 DNA reads TGCGCCAGCAGCAAGGATGGAGGGAAAGGCTATGGCTACACCTTC.

Only a few counts were recorded for this clonotype. The V call is TRBV29-1, the J call TRBJ2-7; D call uncertain. The germline CDR1 and CDR2 sequences are SQVTM and ANQGSEA. Trimming cost V 4 bases and J 4 bases, with 8 bases left between them. The CDR3 is 11 amino acids. The CDR3 coding sequence is TGCAGCGTTGGTGGCGAATACGAGCAGTACTTC. Residues: CSVGGEYEQYF.

This clonotype was found many times. The chain uses TRBV6-1 and TRBJ2-7; D may be TRBD2 (5 bases). The CDR3 sequence is 14 residues long. The germline gives CDR1 MNHNS, CDR2 SASEGT. The V gene lost 6 bases and the J gene lost 4 bases, with 16 bases spanning the gap. CDR3 protein: CASSPDSREYEQYF. For the CDR3, the DNA is TGTGCCAGCAGCCCAGATTCGAGGGAGTACGAGCAGTACTTC.

With respect to this clonotype: At one end, the junction sequence differs from germline, possibly due to a read error. The gene calls are TRBV7-7 and TRBJ2-5; TRBD2 matches at 11 bases. The CDR3 runs to 15 residues. Per the germline V gene, CDR1 is SSHAT and CDR2 is FNYEAQ (reference sequence). CDR3 DNA: TGTGCTAGCAGCCCGGGACTAGCGGCTTCGGAGACCCAGTACTTC. This sequence encodes CASSPGLAASETQYF.

This clonotype came up a few times. The J gene is TRBJ1-2, the V gene TRBV6-5, with a tentative D call TRBD1 (6 bases). V lost 4 bases and J lost 3, with 15 bases in between. Per germline, CDR1 MNHEY and CDR2 SVGAGI. CDR3 size: 15 residues. DNA of the CDR3: TGTGCCAGCAGTTTACCACAGGGAAAAGACTATGGCTACACCTTC. Amino acid sequence: CASSLPQGKDYGYTF.

The rearrangement joins TRBV29-1 to TRBJ2-1, with 7 nucleotides matching TRBD1. V lost 7 bases and J lost 6; bases outside the gene matches: 12. The CDR3 consists of 14 residues. Germline CDR1 reads SQVTM; CDR2 reads ANQGSEA. The CDR3 DNA follows: TGCAGCGCCGCGGAGAGGGGGCTCCTCAATGAGCAGTTCTTC. This sequence encodes CSAAERGLLNEQFF.

This clonotype was seen only a few times. CDR3 amino acids: CASSLRVSTVPGANVLTF. In DNA, the CDR3 is TGTGCCAGCAGCTTAAGGGTTAGTACGGTTCCTGGGGCCAACGTCCTGACTTTC. The V and J genes are TRBV11-2 and TRBJ2-6, with D unclear. V lost 2 bases and J lost 2, with 16 bases in between. Germline lookup yields CDR1 SGHAT and CDR2 FQNNGV. CDR3 length: 18 amino acids.

The chain carries TRBV20-1 and TRBJ2-3; 11 bases are shared with TRBD2. This CDR3 contains 12 residues. CDR1 is DFQATT and CDR2 is SNEGSKA in the germline V gene (reference sequence). J gave up 5 bases and V 6 bases, and 1 base lay outside the gene matches. The DNA of the CDR3 is TGCAGTGCCGGGACTAGCGGAGATACGCAGTATTTT. This encodes CSAGTSGDTQYF.

This clonotype was seen a handful of times. The chain employs TRBV6-1 and TRBJ2-1, with D possibly TRBD1 on 6 matching bases. Germline V gene sequence: CDR1 MNHNS, CDR2 SASEGT. The CDR3 contains 13 residues. V lost 5 bases to trimming and J lost 8 bases, with 13 bases between them. CDR3 region: CASSQGNNDEQFF. CDR3 nucleotides: TGTGCCAGCAGTCAGGGGAACAATGATGAGCAGTTCTTC.

The sample holds a few counts of this clonotype. V gene TRBV29-1 combines with J gene TRBJ1-4; tentative D call: TRBD1 (5 bases). Germline V CDR1 and CDR2: SQVTM, ANQGSEA. This CDR3 is built from 14 residues. Trimming removed 2 bases at V and 7 bases at J, with 14 bases between. The CDR3 bases are TGCAGCGTTGAAAACCCGGGGACCCGTGAAAAACTGTTTTTT. Protein: CSVENPGTREKLFF. The whole variable domain, remainder taken from reference TRBV29-1 and TRBJ1-4, is SAVISQKPSRDICQRGTSLTIQCQVDSQVTMMFWYRQQPGQSLTLIATANQGSEATYESGFVIDKFPISRPNLTFSTLTVSNMSPEDSSIYLCSVENPGTREKLFFGSGTQLSVL.

This clonotype has more than one count but fewer than ten. This sequence joins TRBV6-5 and TRBJ1-5; perhaps TRBD1 as D (6 bases). CDR3 length: 13 residues. V was trimmed by 2 bases and J by 10 bases, leaving 12 bases between them. The germline V gene has CDR1 MNHEY and CDR2 SVGAGI. The CDR3 DNA follows: TGTGCCAGCAGTTACACAACAGGGTACCCCCAGCATTTT. Protein: CASSYTTGYPQHF.

This clonotype turned up a few times. The rearrangement links TRBV20-1 to TRBJ2-3; 7 nucleotides line up with TRBD1. The CDR3 covers 14 residues. J gave up 4 bases and V 3 bases, and 7 bases lay outside the gene matches. Germline values: CDR1 DFQATT, CDR2 SNEGSKA (reference sequence). The CDR3 spells CSARMGQSPDTQYF. The DNA of the CDR3 is TGCAGTGCTAGGATGGGACAGTCTCCAGATACGCAGTATTTT.

The J gene is TRBJ2-1, the V gene TRBV7-2; TRBD2 matches 8 bases. The V and J ends lost 3 bases and 12 bases, in that order; junction bases with no gene match: 19. The V gene's germline CDR1 is SGHTA and CDR2 FQGNSA. The CDR3 runs 17 residues. The CDR3 DNA is TGTGCCAGCAGCTTTGCCCTCGGACTAGCTAAGGACAGCTGGCAGTTCTTC. It translates to CASSFALGLAKDSWQFF.